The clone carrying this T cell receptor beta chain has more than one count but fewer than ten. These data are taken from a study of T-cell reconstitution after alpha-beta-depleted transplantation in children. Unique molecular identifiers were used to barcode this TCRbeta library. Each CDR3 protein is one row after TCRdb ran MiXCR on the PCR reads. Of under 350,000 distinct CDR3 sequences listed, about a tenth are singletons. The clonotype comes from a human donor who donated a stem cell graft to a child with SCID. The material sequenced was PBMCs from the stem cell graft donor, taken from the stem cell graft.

This CDR3 is CASSSDLTMRSTGELFF. The CDR3 DNA sequence: TGCGCCAGCAGCTCAGATCTGACAATGCGGAGCACCGGGGAGCTGTTTTTT. V usage is TRBV5-1 and J usage is TRBJ2-2; no firm D call. The germline CDR1 and CDR2 sequences are SGHRS and YFSETQ. The CDR3 totals 17 residues. The V end was cut by 3 bases, the J end by 4 bases, with 19 bases between.